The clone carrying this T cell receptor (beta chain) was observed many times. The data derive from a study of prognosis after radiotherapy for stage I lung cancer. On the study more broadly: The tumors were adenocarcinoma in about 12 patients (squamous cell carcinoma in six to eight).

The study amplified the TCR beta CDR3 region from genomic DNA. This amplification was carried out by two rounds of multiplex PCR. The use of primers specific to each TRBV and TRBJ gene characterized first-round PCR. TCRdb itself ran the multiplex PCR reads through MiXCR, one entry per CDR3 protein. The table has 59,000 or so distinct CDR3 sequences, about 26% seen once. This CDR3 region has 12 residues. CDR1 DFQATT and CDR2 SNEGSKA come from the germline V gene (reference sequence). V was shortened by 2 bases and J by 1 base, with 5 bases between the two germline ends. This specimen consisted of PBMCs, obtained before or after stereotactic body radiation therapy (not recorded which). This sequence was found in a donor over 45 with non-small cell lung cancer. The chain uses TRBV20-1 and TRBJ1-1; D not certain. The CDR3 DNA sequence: TGCAGTGCTAGACGGCGGAACACTGAAGCTTTCTTT. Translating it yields CSARRRNTEAFF.